These 31 T cell receptor beta chains were sequenced from one sample in a study of cytomegalovirus exposure and HLA in healthy donors. The primer mix had 60 Vbeta and 13 Jbeta primers. Libraries were prepared by immunoSEQ multiplex PCR; TCRdb keeps only in-frame clonotypes and omits some of them. The data hold around 160,000 clones, with more than 70% observed a single time. Sequenced material: PBMCs. These receptors were obtained from a male donor in good health and CMV-seronegative.

The chain recombines TRBV28 with TRBJ2-2; 9 bases line up with TRBD1. The CDR3 sequence is 14 residues long. Unmatched junction bases numbered 5, after V lost 6 bases and J lost 6 bases. CDR1 is MDHEN and CDR2 is SYDVKM in the germline V gene. The CDR3 DNA reads TGTGCCAGCAGACGGACAGGGGTCGCCGGGGAGCTGTTTTTT. Its protein is CASRRTGVAGELFF.

This clone was seen more than once but under ten times. This chain uses TRBV7-2 with TRBJ1-2; D is uncertain. V was shortened by 4 bases and J by 3 bases, with 6 bases between the two germline ends. Per the germline V gene, CDR1 is SGHTA and CDR2 is FQGNSA. This CDR3 has 12 residues. CDR3 protein: CASSSNYYGYTF. The CDR3 nucleotides are TGTGCCAGCAGCTCTAACTACTATGGCTACACCTTC.

The genes are TRBV6-1 and TRBJ1-3; no reliable D call. The CDR3 loop spans 13 amino acids. Germline loops: CDR1 MNHNS, CDR2 SASEGT. Trimming shortened V by 8 bases and J by 0 bases, and 8 bases separated the two germline ends. The CDR3, as DNA: TGTGCCAGCTCGGGGAACTCTGGAAACACCATATATTTT. Translated: CASSGNSGNTIYF.

This chain uses TRBV5-1 with TRBJ2-2; 8 positions match TRBD1. This CDR3 is built from 17 residues. J lost 0 bases, V lost 7 bases, and 11 bases had no gene match. CDR1 and CDR2 from the germline V gene are SGHRS and YFSETQ. CDR3 sequence reads: CASDLIGQGANTGELFF. CDR3 coding DNA: TGCGCCAGCGACCTGATTGGACAGGGCGCGAACACCGGGGAGCTGTTTTTT. Filled out from reference TRBV5-1 and TRBJ2-2, the complete variable domain reads KAGVTQTPRYLIKTRGQQVTLSCSPISGHRSVSWYQQTPGQGLQFLFEYFSETQRNKGNFPGRFSGRQFSNSRSEMNVSTLELGDSALYLCASDLIGQGANTGELFFGEGSRLTVL.

The CDR3 sequence is CSGGTIYNEQFF. Written as DNA, the CDR3 is TGCAGCGGGGGGACAATTTACAATGAGCAGTTCTTC. The chain employs TRBV29-1 and TRBJ2-1, with D possibly being TRBD1 (6 bases). The CDR3 contains 12 residues. V lost 7 bases, J lost 4 bases, and 11 bases lay in between. Germline assignment: CDR1 SQVTM and CDR2 ANQGSEA.

The V call is TRBV5-1, the J call TRBJ2-4, with no clear D. Germline lookup yields CDR1 SGHRS and CDR2 YFSETQ. V lost 2 bases and J lost 2, with 8 bases in between. The CDR3 length is 14 residues. The CDR3 DNA reads TGCGCCAGCAGCTTCGATCAGTCCAAAAACATTCAGTACTTC. Its translation: CASSFDQSKNIQYF.

CDR3 region: CASSPAPGLAGDNEQFF. CDR3 bases: TGCGCCAGCAGCCCAGCACCGGGACTAGCGGGGGACAATGAGCAGTTCTTC. The chain uses TRBV5-1 and TRBJ2-1; TRBD2 agrees at 14 bases. The CDR3 spans 17 residues. The V gene's germline CDR1 is SGHRS and CDR2 YFSETQ. V gave up 4 bases and J gave up 5 bases; unmatched junction bases: 8.

This chain connects TRBV5-1 to TRBJ2-2; 11 nucleotides line up with TRBD1. The germline V gene encodes CDR1 SGHRS and CDR2 YFSETQ. This CDR3 is built from 16 residues. J was trimmed by 3 bases and V by 4 bases; bases with no gene match: 5. The CDR3: CASSLLGQGDTGELFF. In nucleotides, the CDR3 is TGCGCCAGCAGCCTCCTGGGACAGGGGGACACCGGGGAGCTGTTTTTT.

This rearrangement joins TRBV6-5 to TRBJ1-2; D is uncertain. The V end lost 6 bases, the J end lost 0 bases, and 11 bases lay between the germline ends. The CDR3 sequence is 14 residues long. CDR1 is MNHEY, CDR2 SVGAGI, per germline. The CDR3 here is CASRLLSSNYGYTF. The DNA for the CDR3 is TGTGCCAGCAGGCTTCTGAGTTCTAACTATGGCTACACCTTC.

The chain recombines TRBV2 with TRBJ2-2; the D is unclear. Germline V gene data show CDR1 as SNHLY and CDR2 as FYNNEI. The CDR3 runs 19 residues. The ends were cut back, 6 bases at V and 0 bases at J, with 23 bases in the middle. The CDR3 is CASSPNPIGVVANTGELFF. CDR3 nucleotide sequence: TGTGCCAGCAGCCCAAACCCCATCGGTGTGGTCGCGAACACCGGGGAGCTGTTTTTT. Full variable domain (rest looked up from reference TRBV2 and TRBJ2-2): EPEVTQTPSHQVTQMGQEVILRCVPISNHLYFYWYRQILGQKVEFLVSFYNNEISEKSEIFDDQFSVERPDGSNFTLKIRSTKLEDSAMYFCASSPNPIGVVANTGELFFGEGSRLTVL.

V gene TRBV6-1 combines with J gene TRBJ2-1; the D gene is possibly TRBD2 (5 bases). The CDR3 consists of 15 residues. V was cut by 6 bases and J by 0 bases, with 12 bases left in between. Germline lookup yields CDR1 MNHNS and CDR2 SASEGT. The chain's CDR3 is CASRGWESSYNEQFF. The CDR3 region has the DNA TGTGCCAGCAGGGGCTGGGAGAGCTCCTACAATGAGCAGTTCTTC.

This clone has a single count. The J gene is TRBJ2-1, the V gene TRBV9; TRBD2 matches 16 bases. CDR1 and CDR2 from the germline V gene are SGDLS and YYNGEE. Trimming cost V 3 bases and J 2 bases; bases outside gene matches: 2. The CDR3 runs to 17 residues. The DNA of the CDR3 is TGTGCCAGCAGCGCGGGACTAGCGGGAGGGCCCTACAATGAGCAGTTCTTC. It codes for CASSAGLAGGPYNEQFF.

V usage is TRBV5-1 and J usage is TRBJ2-7; a possible D gene is TRBD1 (6 bases). CDR1 is SGHRS, CDR2 YFSETQ, per germline. Trimming took 5 bases from V and 0 from J, leaving 9 bases between them. The CDR3 loop spans 13 amino acids. As DNA, the CDR3 is TGCGCCAGCAGGGACAGTAGCTCCTACGAGCAGTACTTC. Residues: CASRDSSSYEQYF. Drawing the rest from reference TRBV5-1 and TRBJ2-7, the complete variable domain is KAGVTQTPRYLIKTRGQQVTLSCSPISGHRSVSWYQQTPGQGLQFLFEYFSETQRNKGNFPGRFSGRQFSNSRSEMNVSTLELGDSALYLCASRDSSSYEQYFGPGTRLTVT.

This sequence joins TRBV7-3 and TRBJ1-1; possible D gene TRBD1, 5 bases. This CDR3 spans 13 amino acids. The germline CDR1 and CDR2 sequences are SGHTA and FQGTGA. Between the trimmed V and J ends, which lost 5 bases and 6 bases, there was a span of 13 bases. This CDR3 is CASSATGEAEAFF. CDR3 bases: TGTGCCAGCAGCGCAACAGGAGAGGCTGAAGCTTTCTTT.

This clone is a singleton in its sample. The rearrangement uses TRBV7-2 and TRBJ1-1, with D perhaps matching TRBD1 (5 bases). V was pared by 2 bases and J by 4 bases, with 11 bases between. The CDR3 totals 14 residues. Germline values: CDR1 SGHTA, CDR2 FQGNSA. The CDR3, as DNA: TGTGCCAGCAGCTTACAGGGTAGAGGCACTGAAGCTTTCTTT. Its protein is CASSLQGRGTEAFF.

This chain links TRBV18 with TRBJ1-6; a weak D match, TRBD1 (5 bases). Germline CDR1 reads KGHSH; CDR2 reads LQKENI. Trimming left V 3 bases short and J 5 bases short, with 11 bases between. The CDR3 consists of 15 residues. CDR3 bases: TGTGCCAGCTCACCGCCGGGACTAAATAATTCACCCCTCCACTTT. Translated, it gives CASSPPGLNNSPLHF.

The chain has TRBV15 and TRBJ2-5, with D perhaps matching TRBD1 (5 bases). The CDR3 totals 15 residues. The V end lost 5 bases, the J end lost 3 bases, and 16 bases lay between the germline ends. Germline V gene sequence: CDR1 LNHNV, CDR2 YYDKDF (reference sequence). The CDR3 region has the DNA TGTGCCACCAGCCACCCCTTGGACACAAAAGAGACCCAGTACTTC. Translating gives CATSHPLDTKETQYF. Combining the CDR3 with reference TRBV15 and TRBJ2-5 gives the whole variable domain DAMVIQNPRYQVTQFGKPVTLSCSQTLNHNVMYWYQQKSSQAPKLLFHYYDKDFNNEADTPDNFQSRRPNTSFCFLDIRSPGLGDTAMYLCATSHPLDTKETQYFGPGTRLLVL.

In its sample, this clone was seen once. The chain employs TRBV5-1 and TRBJ2-5; 12 bases fit TRBD2. The CDR3 runs 15 residues. V was clipped by 3 bases and J by 5 bases; unmatched bases: 5. The germline gives CDR1 SGHRS, CDR2 YFSETQ. The CDR3 DNA sequence: TGCGCCAGCAGCTCTGGACTAGCGGGGTCGGAGACCCAGTACTTC. It codes for CASSSGLAGSETQYF. The variable domain in full, completed from reference TRBV5-1 and TRBJ2-5, reads KAGVTQTPRYLIKTRGQQVTLSCSPISGHRSVSWYQQTPGQGLQFLFEYFSETQRNKGNFPGRFSGRQFSNSRSEMNVSTLELGDSALYLCASSSGLAGSETQYFGPGTRLLVL.

Details on this clone: The same CDR3 can be traced to other DNA sequences in this sample. The chain has TRBV7-3 and TRBJ1-1; no reliable D call. V lost 3 bases and J 1 base, leaving 6 bases between the germline ends. CDR1 and CDR2 (germline): SGHTA, FQGTGA. The CDR3 consists of 13 residues. CDR3 DNA sequence: TGTGCCAGCAGCTTGGCAGGGAACACTGAAGCTTTCTTT. As protein: CASSLAGNTEAFF.

This rearrangement joins TRBV18 to TRBJ2-5, with a weak D call TRBD2 (6 bases). The CDR3 extends over 14 amino acids. Germline V gene data show CDR1 as KGHSH and CDR2 as LQKENI. Trimming left V 5 bases short and J 6 bases short, with 16 bases between. CDR3 amino acids: CASSVVEGRKTQYF. CDR3 DNA sequence: TGTGCCAGCTCAGTCGTGGAGGGGAGGAAGACCCAGTACTTC. Using reference TRBV18 and TRBJ2-5 for the parts outside the CDR3, the full variable domain is NAGVMQNPRHLVRRRGQEARLRCSPMKGHSHVYWYRQLPEEGLKFMVYLQKENIIDESGMPKERFSAEFPKEGPSILRIQQVVRGDSAAYFCASSVVEGRKTQYFGPGTRLLVL.

The chain combines TRBV7-8 with TRBJ2-3, with 11 nucleotides matching TRBD2. The CDR3 sequence is 15 residues long. Per germline, CDR1 SGHVS and CDR2 FQNEAQ. The V segment lost 6 bases and the J segment 3 bases; nucleotides outside the gene matches: 5. Here the CDR3 DNA reads TGTGCCAGCAGTCTGACTAGCGGGACGACAGATACGCAGTATTTT. The encoded protein is CASSLTSGTTDTQYF. Supplemented by reference TRBV7-8 and TRBJ2-3, the full variable domain reads GAGVSQSPRYKVAKRGQDVALRCDPISGHVSLFWYQQALGQGPEFLTYFQNEAQLDKSGLPSDRFFAERPEGSVSTLKIQRTQQEDSAVYLCASSLTSGTTDTQYFGPGTRLTVL.

The gene calls are TRBV15 and TRBJ1-2; TRBD1 agrees at 12 bases. Germline V gene data show CDR1 as LNHNV and CDR2 as YYDKDF (reference sequence). With V trimmed by 3 bases and J by 5 bases, 4 bases remained unmatched. This CDR3 spans 15 amino acids. The CDR3 coding sequence is TGTGCCACCAGCAGGGGACAGGGGGCGGTTTATGGCTACACCTTC. Translated: CATSRGQGAVYGYTF.

The chain recombines TRBV5-1 with TRBJ1-1; no firm D call. Trimming left V 2 bases short and J 1 base short, with 9 bases between. CDR3 length: 14 residues. Germline V gene lookup returns CDR1 SGHRS and CDR2 YFSETQ. The CDR3 is CASSLITANTEAFF. The CDR3 bases are TGCGCCAGCAGCTTAATAACAGCGAACACTGAAGCTTTCTTT.

Comments on this clone: Compared with germline, one end of the junction differs, possibly owing to a read error. V is TRBV11-2 and J is TRBJ2-7; weak D call: TRBD1 (6 bases). Germline V gene lookup returns CDR1 SGHAT and CDR2 FQNNGV. The CDR3 contains 15 residues. In nucleotides, the CDR3 is TGTGCCAGCAGCTTAGTCCAGGGGATTGCTCGCGAGCAGTACTTT. Encoded protein: CASSLVQGIAREQYF.

The V and J genes are TRBV7-9 and TRBJ1-4, with 7 bases fitting TRBD1. The CDR3 is made up of 16 amino acids. Losses at the gene ends were 4 bases for V and 4 bases for J; bases not matched to a gene: 9. Germline V gene sequence: CDR1 SEHNR, CDR2 FQNEAQ (reference sequence). The CDR3 sequence: CASSSSPGTVNEKLFF. DNA of the CDR3: TGTGCCAGCAGCTCCTCTCCCGGGACAGTTAATGAAAAACTGTTTTTT. The whole variable domain, filled in from reference TRBV7-9 and TRBJ1-4, reads DTGVSQNPRHKITKRGQNVTFRCDPISEHNRLYWYRQTLGQGPEFLTYFQNEAQLEKSRLLSDRFSAERPKGSFSTLEIQRTEQGDSAMYLCASSSSPGTVNEKLFFGSGTQLSVL.

V and J are TRBV6-5 and TRBJ1-1; 10 bases map to TRBD1. The CDR3 extends over 15 amino acids. CDR1 is MNHEY and CDR2 is SVGAGI in the germline V gene. V lost 6 bases, J lost 1 base, and 5 bases stayed unmatched. CDR3 DNA sequence: TGTGCCAGCAGGGGACAGGGGAGAGCGAACACTGAAGCTTTCTTT. Protein product: CASRGQGRANTEAFF.

The chain recombines TRBV6-5 with TRBJ1-5; D might be TRBD1 (6 bases). The germline gives CDR1 MNHEY, CDR2 SVGAGI. The CDR3 loop spans 14 amino acids. Trimming pared 4 bases from V and 9 bases from J, leaving 16 bases between. The CDR3 bases are TGTGCCAGCAGTTTAGGGGGTAGGGGCCGGCCCCAGCATTTT. Protein product: CASSLGGRGRPQHF.

The chain recombines TRBV5-6 with TRBJ2-7; D gene unclear. Germline lookup yields CDR1 SGHDT and CDR2 YYEEEE. Trimming left V 3 bases short and J 3 bases short, with 7 bases between. The CDR3 has 12 amino acids. CDR3 loop: CASSSSLYEQYF. The DNA for the CDR3 is TGTGCCAGCAGCTCTTCTCTCTACGAGCAGTACTTC.

This clone was observed once. This chain joins TRBV15 and TRBJ2-3, with TRBD1 as a possible D gene (6 bases). The germline gives CDR1 LNHNV, CDR2 YYDKDF (reference sequence). There are 14 residues in the CDR3. V was shortened by 1 base and J by 1 base, with 6 bases between the two germline ends. The CDR3 reads CATSRAGGTDTQYF. As DNA, the CDR3 is TGTGCCACCAGCAGAGCAGGGGGCACAGATACGCAGTATTTT.

This clone appeared a few times. The chain's CDR3 is CASSMGQSYEQYF. CDR3 sequence (DNA): TGCGCCAGCAGTATGGGACAGTCCTACGAGCAGTACTTC. The chain combines TRBV5-1 with TRBJ2-7, with 7 bases aligning to TRBD1. The V segment lost 5 bases and the J segment 1 base; nucleotides outside the gene matches: 3. This CDR3 has 13 residues. Germline V CDR1 and CDR2: SGHRS, YFSETQ.

This chain joins TRBV6-5 and TRBJ1-6; a possible D gene is TRBD1 (6 bases). Germline V gene data show CDR1 as MNHEY and CDR2 as SVGAGI. Trimming shortened V by 4 bases and J by 9 bases, and 13 bases separated the two germline ends. The CDR3 length is 14 residues. The CDR3 here is CASSSRQAASPLHF. CDR3 DNA: TGTGCCAGCAGTTCCAGACAGGCAGCTTCACCCCTCCACTTT.